This T cell receptor beta chain was captured in a study of Ad26.COV2.S vaccination and SARS-CoV-2 variants. Study at large: The COV1001 Ad26.COV2.S trial arm included the donor. The study gave Ad26.COV2.S intramuscularly, once or twice 56 days apart. General study findings and limits: Post-vaccination breadth of spike-specific CD8+ and CD4+ T cell responses was reportedly substantial. Spike-specific TCR breadth was greater after Ad26.COV2.S than placebo.

Sequenced by immunoSEQ multiplex PCR; TCRdb stores in-frame clones only, minus some. The table has a few hundred thousand clones, around 87% seen once. Treatment indicated: around 19 received Ad26.COV2.S at low or high dose, single or two shots; 5 received placebo; per-sample allocation not given. Samples were taken on day 63 after the first vaccine or placebo injection. After removal of 4 bases from V and 8 bases from J, the junction contained 7 bases not matched to a gene. CDR1 is SGHRS and CDR2 is YFSETQ in the germline V gene. CDR3 length: 14 residues. This clone was observed once. Its antigen remains unidentified.

The chain recombines TRBV5-1 with TRBJ2-2; TRBD1 aligns across 8 bases. The source material was peripheral blood, sampled in a trial of Ad26.COV2.S vaccine versus placebo. The receptor's source is a person between 18 and 65 years old who received the Ad26.COV2.S COVID-19 vaccine or a placebo. Here the CDR3 DNA reads TGCGCCAGCAGCCCGGACAGGGAAAATGGGGAGCTGTTTTTT. This sequence encodes CASSPDRENGELFF.